This T cell receptor beta chain was observed in a study of T cell responses to AZD1222 COVID-19 vaccine. Study findings and constraints: Donors skewed white British and female; clonal diversity was possibly underestimated.

Germline V gene lookup returns CDR1 MDHEN and CDR2 SYDVKM. The CDR3 is made up of 15 amino acids. V was clipped by 7 bases and J by 7 bases; unmatched bases: 13. Only in-frame clones appear in the TCRdb table, and some are missing; sequencing was by immunoSEQ multiplex PCR. Of around 180,000 clones listed, 85% to 90% are singletons. To note about this clone: The antigen remains unidentified.

This sequence joins TRBV28 and TRBJ1-5; the match to TRBD1 covers 7 bases. The starting material was peripheral blood, obtained on day 0 of MenACWY control vaccination. This TCR was sampled from an adult in good health. CDR3 sequence: CASTIKAGGWQPQHF. DNA of the CDR3: TGTGCCAGCACCATCAAAGCAGGGGGTTGGCAGCCCCAGCATTTT.